The entry that follows covers one T cell receptor beta chain sequence. Its antigen is currently unknown. The data originate from a study of T cells in Graves' hyperthyroidism and ophthalmopathy. Findings of the study overall: In blood, most of the thyroid clonotypes expanded above 0.001 were also present.

The CDR3 covers 16 residues. The V gene lost 6 bases and the J gene lost 2 bases, with 16 bases spanning the gap. Germline lookup yields CDR1 MNHNS and CDR2 SASEGT. Diagnoses were established using clinical symptoms, serum thyroxine and TRAb, thyroid ultrasound and orbital computed tomography. Ahead of any ophthalmopathy symptoms, the blood sample was obtained at the first diagnosis of hyperthyroidism. It was RNA transcripts that yielded the amplified TCR beta CDR3 regions. TCR CDR3 regions were first amplified by RT-PCR with HTBI primers. TCRdb passed the multiplex PCR reads through MiXCR, listing each CDR3 protein once. Of hundreds of thousands of distinct CDR3 sequences listed, 15% to 20% were seen once; the top ten hold around 17%.

The specimen sequenced was blood. V gene TRBV6-1 combines with J gene TRBJ2-2; D is perhaps TRBD1 (6 bases). The sequence derives from a woman aged 50 to 65 with Graves' hyperthyroidism that later progressed to Graves' ophthalmopathy. The CDR3 DNA is TGTGCCAGCAGGCCACTCTGGACAGACAACACCGGGGAGCTGTTTTTT. Its translation: CASRPLWTDNTGELFF.